The 18 T cell receptor beta chains below were found in one sample sequenced in a study of CD8 T cells in ankylosing spondylitis. Notes on the study in general: In ankylosing spondylitis blood, a motif of roughly 8 highly homologous TCR beta variants appeared characteristic.

A single record per CDR3 protein comes from TCRdb applying MiXCR to the 5' RACE reads. The repertoire has 670,000 or so distinct CDR3 sequences, roughly 19% of them found once; the top ten carry around a fifth. For these TCRs, the target antigens are not known. Input material: blood, either unsorted or a sorted T cell fraction (not recorded which). These receptor sequences come from a male donor with ankylosing spondylitis.

The chain employs TRBV18 and TRBJ2-5, with 7 bases that match TRBD1. Germline lookup yields CDR1 KGHSH and CDR2 LQKENI. Trimming took 0 bases from V and 0 from J; bases not matched to a gene: 4. This CDR3 is built from 16 residues. This chain's CDR3 is CASSPPRGLYQETQYF. Here the CDR3 DNA reads TGTGCCAGCTCACCACCGAGGGGGCTATACCAAGAGACCCAGTACTTC.

In this sample, this clonotype turned up many times. The chain employs TRBV5-1 and TRBJ2-2, with 12 positions matching TRBD2. Germline loops: CDR1 SGHRS, CDR2 YFSETQ. The CDR3 runs to 14 residues. V gave up 4 bases and J gave up 8 bases; unmatched junction bases: 3. CDR3 DNA sequence: TGCGCCAGCAGCCCCGGACTAGCGGGAGGGGAGCTGTTTTTT. As protein: CASSPGLAGGELFF.

This rearrangement joins TRBV12-3 or TRBV12-4 to TRBJ2-3; 7 positions agree with TRBD1. V lost 4 bases, J lost 6 bases, and 13 bases stayed unmatched. The CDR3 is 16 residues long. CDR3 DNA sequence: TGTGCCAGCAGTTCAACTACGGACAGGCATCTGGATACGCAGTATTTT. Translated, it gives CASSSTTDRHLDTQYF.

The sample holds a few counts of this clonotype. This chain connects TRBV7-9 to TRBJ1-4; no reliable D call. CDR3 length: 16 amino acids. The germline CDR1 and CDR2 sequences are SEHNR and FQNEAQ (reference sequence). Trimming shortened V by 1 base and J by 6 bases, and 15 bases separated the two germline ends. In DNA form, the CDR3 reads TGTGCCAGCAGCTTAGGCCCCCAATTGTACGATGAAAAACTGTTTTTT. It specifies CASSLGPQLYDEKLFF.

This clonotype came up a few times. The V call is TRBV7-9, the J call TRBJ2-7; 9 positions agree with TRBD1. Germline V lookup: CDR1 SEHNR, CDR2 FQNEAQ (reference sequence). V gave up 3 bases and J gave up 7 bases; unmatched junction bases: 13. There are 16 residues in the CDR3. CDR3 region: CASSFQTGTGLREQYF. The DNA of the CDR3 is TGTGCCAGCAGCTTCCAAACCGGGACAGGGCTTCGGGAGCAGTACTTC. Together with reference TRBV7-9 and TRBJ2-7, the CDR3 gives the full variable domain: DTGVSQNPRHKITKRGQNVTFRCDPISEHNRLYWYRQTLGQGPEFLTYFQNEAQLEKSRLLSDRFSAERPKGSFSTLEIQRTEQGDSAMYLCASSFQTGTGLREQYFGPGTRLTVT.

The V call is TRBV11-1, the J call TRBJ1-4; a weak D match, TRBD1 (5 bases). V lost 5 bases and J 8 bases, leaving 18 bases between the germline ends. CDR1 is SGHAT and CDR2 is FQDESV in the germline V gene (reference sequence). CDR3 length: 15 amino acids. Here the CDR3 reads CASSPDIGAGEKLFF. CDR3 in DNA: TGTGCCAGCAGCCCGGACATCGGGGCGGGCGAAAAACTGTTTTTT.

This clonotype was picked up a small number of times. This chain uses TRBV29-1 with TRBJ2-7; TRBD1 is a possible D gene (6 bases). Trimming took 0 bases from V and 3 from J, leaving 9 bases between them. This CDR3 region has 13 residues. Germline V CDR1 and CDR2: SQVTM, ANQGSEA. The CDR3 DNA is TGCAGCGTTGAAGATGGACAGCGCTACGAGCAGTACTTC. Translated, it gives CSVEDGQRYEQYF.

This clonotype has just a few counts. V is TRBV12-3 or TRBV12-4 and J is TRBJ2-7, with 7 bases aligning to TRBD1. The V and J ends lost 6 bases and 7 bases, in that order; junction bases with no gene match: 12. CDR3 length: 14 residues. CDR3 residues: CASSPTGRLREQYF. CDR3 coding DNA: TGTGCCAGCAGCCCGACAGGGCGCCTACGGGAGCAGTACTTC.

This clonotype was seen a handful of times. This chain uses TRBV5-6 with TRBJ2-7; 9 bases map to TRBD1. The ends lost 1 base at V and 3 bases at J; junction bases unmatched: 2. Per germline, CDR1 SGHDT and CDR2 YYEEEE. The CDR3 is 14 amino acids. Here the CDR3 reads CASSLYRGLYEQYF. The CDR3 DNA reads TGTGCCAGCAGCTTGTACAGGGGGCTCTACGAGCAGTACTTC. The full variable domain, rest sourced from reference TRBV5-6 and TRBJ2-7, is DAGVTQSPTHLIKTRGQQVTLRCSPKSGHDTVSWYQQALGQGPQFIFQYYEEEERQRGNFPDRFSGHQFPNYSSELNVNALLLGDSALYLCASSLYRGLYEQYFGPGTRLTVT.

V usage is TRBV7-9 and J usage is TRBJ2-3, with D unresolved. The CDR3 is 11 amino acids. CDR1 and CDR2 from the germline V gene are SEHNR and FQNEAQ (reference sequence). Trimming removed 5 bases at V and 11 bases at J, with 11 bases between. CDR3 in amino acids: CASSDLYVQYF. For the CDR3, the DNA is TGTGCCAGCAGCGACCTCTATGTGCAGTATTTT.

This chain joins TRBV7-9 and TRBJ1-1, with no clear D. V was trimmed by 6 bases and J by 0 bases, leaving 11 bases between them. CDR3 size: 14 residues. Per germline, CDR1 SEHNR and CDR2 FQNEAQ (reference sequence). The CDR3 coding sequence is TGTGCCAGCAGGCGGGAAGTCATGAACACTGAAGCTTTCTTT. Translation gives CASRREVMNTEAFF.

The chain links TRBV2 to TRBJ2-1, with D tentatively TRBD1 (6 bases). V lost 1 base, J lost 14 bases, and 9 bases lay in between. CDR1 SNHLY and CDR2 FYNNEI come from the germline V gene. The CDR3 loop spans 11 amino acids. In nucleotides, the CDR3 is TGTGCCAGCAGTGAAGGGACAGTCGAGTTCTTC. Protein product: CASSEGTVEFF.

Turning to this clonotype: A single base separates this from a much larger clone, so it may be a read error. The chain couples TRBV5-6 to TRBJ1-1; D is uncertain. V was clipped by 6 bases and J by 1 base, with 10 bases between them. The CDR3 spans 13 residues. The germline V gene encodes CDR1 SGHDT and CDR2 YYEEEE. The CDR3 spells CASNLRRNTEAFF. CDR3 coding DNA: TGTGCCAGCAACTTACGACGGAACACTGAAGCTTTCTTT.

The V and J genes are TRBV4-1 and TRBJ1-2; TRBD1 is a possible D gene (6 bases). This CDR3 is built from 18 residues. Germline values: CDR1 MGHRA, CDR2 YSYEKL. V lost 0 bases, J lost 6 bases, and 23 bases lay in between. CDR3 in amino acids: CASSQEGAAGLRKNGYTF. The CDR3 DNA sequence: TGCGCCAGCAGCCAAGAGGGGGCGGCAGGGCTCAGGAAAAATGGCTACACCTTC.

This chain uses TRBV4-3 with TRBJ2-7; D may be TRBD1 (6 bases). Germline V gene data show CDR1 as LGHNA and CDR2 as YSLEER. V shed 0 bases and J shed 2 bases, with 20 bases lying between them. CDR3 size: 18 residues. CDR3 sequence (DNA): TGCGCCAGCAGCCAAGACCGCCTGACAGGACCACCCCCCTACGAGCAGTACTTC. This encodes CASSQDRLTGPPPYEQYF.

The V call is TRBV25-1, the J call TRBJ2-3; D call uncertain. V lost 0 bases and J 8 bases, leaving 12 bases between the germline ends. Germline V CDR1 and CDR2: MGHDK, SYGVNS. The CDR3 is 14 amino acids. CDR3 nucleotide sequence: TGTGCCAGCAGTGAATATGGCTACCCGGCTACGCAGTATTTT. The encoded protein is CASSEYGYPATQYF.

This clonotype was found a few times. V usage is TRBV6-5 and J usage is TRBJ1-6; D gene ambiguous. Trimming left V 2 bases short and J 7 bases short, with 9 bases between. Looked up from germline, CDR1 is MNHEY and CDR2 is SVGAGI. CDR3 size: 14 residues. CDR3 nucleotide sequence: TGTGCCAGCAGTTACGAGGGCCCCAATTCACCCCTCCACTTT. Protein product: CASSYEGPNSPLHF.

This clonotype was counted only a few times. V gene TRBV12-3 or TRBV12-4 combines with J gene TRBJ2-5; no firm D call. The CDR3 covers 12 residues. Trimming removed 4 bases at V and 7 bases at J, with 10 bases between. Written as DNA, the CDR3 is TGTGCCAGCAGTTCCCTCTCCGGGACCCAGTACTTC. It encodes CASSSLSGTQYF.